This T cell receptor beta chain originates from a study of human T cells and chemical hapten exposure. Findings and limits, study-wide: DPC sensitization did not alter TCRs above 1 in 1000 frequency.

For this clonotype: The antigen remains unidentified.

This CDR3 region has 15 residues. V lost 8 bases, J lost 5 bases, and 8 bases stayed unmatched. CDR1 MNHEY and CDR2 SVGEGT come from the germline V gene. TCRdb independently ran MiXCR on the RACE reads; one entry per CDR3 protein. Among about 380,000 distinct CDR3 sequences listed, 4.5% to 6% were seen once. The time point denotes: pre-sensitization, week 0. Specified treatment: therapeutic diphenylcyclopropenone sensitization with weekly scalp DPC. Specimen: whole blood, collected in connection with sensitization to the hapten diphenylcyclopropenone (DPC). V is TRBV6-2 or TRBV6-3 and J is TRBJ2-7, with TRBD2 identical over 14 bases. This TCR derives from a woman in her forties or fifties with alopecia areata. Some clones in this sample may be carry-over from other donors' samples. The CDR3 loop reads CASSSGTSGRNEQYF. DNA of the CDR3: TGTGCCAGCTCCTCCGGGACTAGCGGGAGAAACGAGCAGTACTTC.